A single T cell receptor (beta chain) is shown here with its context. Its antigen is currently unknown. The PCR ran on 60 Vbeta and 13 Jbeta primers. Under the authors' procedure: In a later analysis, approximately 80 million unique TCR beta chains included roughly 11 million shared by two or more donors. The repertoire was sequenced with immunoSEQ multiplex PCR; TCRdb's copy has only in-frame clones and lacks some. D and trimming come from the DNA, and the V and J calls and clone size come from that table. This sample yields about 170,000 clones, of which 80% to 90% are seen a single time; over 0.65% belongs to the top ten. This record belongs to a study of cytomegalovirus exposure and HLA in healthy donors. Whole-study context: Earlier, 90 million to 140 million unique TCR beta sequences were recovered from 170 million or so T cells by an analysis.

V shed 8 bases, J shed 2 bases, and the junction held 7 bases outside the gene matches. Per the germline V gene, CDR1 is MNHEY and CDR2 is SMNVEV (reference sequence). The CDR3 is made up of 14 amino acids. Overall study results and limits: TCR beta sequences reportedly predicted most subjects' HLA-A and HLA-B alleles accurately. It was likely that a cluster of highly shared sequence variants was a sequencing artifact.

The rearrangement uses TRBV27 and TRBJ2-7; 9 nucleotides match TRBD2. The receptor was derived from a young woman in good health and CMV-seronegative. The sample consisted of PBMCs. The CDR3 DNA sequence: TGTGCCAGCCACCAACTAGCGGGCGCCTACGAGCAGTACTTC. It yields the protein CASHQLAGAYEQYF.